This TCR beta chain derives from a study of blood T cell repertoires in COVID-19. At the level of the study: The samples span acute and convalescent COVID-19 from the United States, Italy and Spain. T cells, B-cell-depleted T cells, or PBMCs supplied cDNA or gDNA.

This CDR3 comprises 15 residues. Germline CDR1 SGHAT, CDR2 FQNNGV. Trimming took 4 bases from V and 2 from J; bases not matched to a gene: 7. Assay: immunoSEQ multiplex PCR; the TCRdb copy retains only in-frame clones and omits some. The sample holds 150,000 to 200,000 clones; roughly 80% are singletons and the top ten take 9.5% to 15%. The sample was peripheral blood. The sequence was obtained from a woman older than 75 with COVID-19, enrolled during active disease. The rearrangement links TRBV11-2 to TRBJ2-5; 7 nucleotides match TRBD1. The CDR3 DNA reads TGTGCCAGCAGCTCCTCGACAGGGACGCAAGAGACCCAGTACTTC. Translated: CASSSSTGTQETQYF.